This TCR beta chain was found in a study of post-analysis software for immune sequencing data. General study findings and limits: With TRBV5-6, TRBV5-1 and TRBV20-1 included, about five TRBV segments were more frequent in patients than in controls.

Unique-molecular-identifier-tagged TCR beta cDNA libraries were used. TCRdb reprocessed the PCR reads via MiXCR and lists one record per CDR3 protein. The sample has roughly 430,000 distinct CDR3 sequences, 30% to 45% seen once; the top ten hold about 8%. This clonotype was detected only once. What it binds is not known. The junction departs from the called germline gene at one end, perhaps through a read error. The V gene's germline CDR1 is SGHTA and CDR2 FQGNSA. The CDR3 loop spans 14 amino acids. The chain carries TRBV7-2 and TRBJ1-5; a weak D match, TRBD1 (5 bases). The TCR was taken from a girl under 10 years old with multiple sclerosis. The specimen was blood. CDR3 region: CAGSLAGGLKPQHF. The DNA of the CDR3 is TGTGCCGGCAGCTTAGCGGGGGGATTGAAGCCCCAGCATTTT.